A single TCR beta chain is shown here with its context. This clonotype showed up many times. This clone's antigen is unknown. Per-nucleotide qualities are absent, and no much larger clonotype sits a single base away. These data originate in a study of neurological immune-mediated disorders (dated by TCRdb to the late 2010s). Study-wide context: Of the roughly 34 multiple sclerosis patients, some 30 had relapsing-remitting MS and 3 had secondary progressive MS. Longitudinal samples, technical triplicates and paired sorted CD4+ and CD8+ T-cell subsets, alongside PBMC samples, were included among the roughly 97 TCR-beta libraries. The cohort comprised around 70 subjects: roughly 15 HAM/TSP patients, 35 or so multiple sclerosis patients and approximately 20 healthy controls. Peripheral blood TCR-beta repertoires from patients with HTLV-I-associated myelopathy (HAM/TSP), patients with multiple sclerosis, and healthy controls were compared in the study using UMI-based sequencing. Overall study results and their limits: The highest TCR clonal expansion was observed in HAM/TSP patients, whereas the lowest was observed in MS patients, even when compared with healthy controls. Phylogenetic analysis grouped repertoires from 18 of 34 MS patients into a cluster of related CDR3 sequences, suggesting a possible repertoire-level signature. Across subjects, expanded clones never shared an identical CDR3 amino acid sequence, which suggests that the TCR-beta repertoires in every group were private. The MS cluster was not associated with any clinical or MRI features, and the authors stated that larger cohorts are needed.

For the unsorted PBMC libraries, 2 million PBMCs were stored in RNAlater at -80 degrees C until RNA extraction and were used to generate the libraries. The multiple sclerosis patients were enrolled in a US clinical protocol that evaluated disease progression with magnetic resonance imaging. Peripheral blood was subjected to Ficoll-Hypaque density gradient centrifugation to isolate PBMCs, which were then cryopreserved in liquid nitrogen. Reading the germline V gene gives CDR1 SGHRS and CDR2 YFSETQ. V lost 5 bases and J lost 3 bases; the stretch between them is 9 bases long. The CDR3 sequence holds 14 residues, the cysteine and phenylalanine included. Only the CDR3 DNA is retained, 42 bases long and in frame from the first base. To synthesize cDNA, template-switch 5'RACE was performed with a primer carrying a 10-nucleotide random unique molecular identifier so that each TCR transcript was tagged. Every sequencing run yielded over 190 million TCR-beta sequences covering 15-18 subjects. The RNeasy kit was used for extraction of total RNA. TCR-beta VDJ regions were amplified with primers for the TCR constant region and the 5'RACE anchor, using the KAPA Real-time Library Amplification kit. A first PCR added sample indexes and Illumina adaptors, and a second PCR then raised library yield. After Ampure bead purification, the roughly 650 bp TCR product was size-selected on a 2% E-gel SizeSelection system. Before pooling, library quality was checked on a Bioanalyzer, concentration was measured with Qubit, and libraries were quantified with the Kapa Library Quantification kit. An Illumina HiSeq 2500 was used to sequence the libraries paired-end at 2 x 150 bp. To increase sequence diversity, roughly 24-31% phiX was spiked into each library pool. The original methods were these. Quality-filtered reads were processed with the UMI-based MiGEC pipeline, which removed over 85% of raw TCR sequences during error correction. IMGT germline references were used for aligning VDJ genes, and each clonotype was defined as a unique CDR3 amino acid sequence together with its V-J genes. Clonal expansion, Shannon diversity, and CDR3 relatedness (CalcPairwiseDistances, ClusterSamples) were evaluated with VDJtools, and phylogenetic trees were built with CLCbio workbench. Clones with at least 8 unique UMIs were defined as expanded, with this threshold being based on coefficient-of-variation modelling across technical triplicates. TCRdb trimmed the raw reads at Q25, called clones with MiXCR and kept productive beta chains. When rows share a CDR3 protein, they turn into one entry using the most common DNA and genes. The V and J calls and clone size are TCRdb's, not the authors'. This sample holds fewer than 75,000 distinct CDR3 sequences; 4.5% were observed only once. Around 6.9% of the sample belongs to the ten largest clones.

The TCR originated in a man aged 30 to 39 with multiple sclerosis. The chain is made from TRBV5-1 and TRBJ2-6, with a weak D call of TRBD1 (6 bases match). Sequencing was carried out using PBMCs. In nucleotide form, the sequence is TGCGCCAGCAGTACAGGGTTTGGGGCCAACGTCCTGACTTTC. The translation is CASSTGFGANVLTF. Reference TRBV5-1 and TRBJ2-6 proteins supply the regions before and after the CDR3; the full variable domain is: KAGVTQTPRYLIKTRGQQVTLSCSPISGHRSVSWYQQTPGQGLQFLFEYFSETQRNKGNFPGRFSGRQFSNSRSEMNVSTLELGDSALYLCASSTGFGANVLTFGAGSRLTVL.